This TCR beta chain was retrieved from a study of post-analysis software for immune sequencing data. Points from the study as a whole: Controls had lower frequencies than patients of 4 or 5 TRBV segments, which included TRBV5-6, TRBV5-1 and TRBV20-1.

As concerns this clonotype: The antigen remains unidentified.

Per the germline V gene, CDR1 is SQVTM and CDR2 is ANQGSEA. V was clipped by 5 bases and J by 4 bases; unmatched bases: 12. This CDR3 contains 15 residues. Unique molecular identifiers were present in the TCR beta cDNA libraries. TCRdb re-analysed the PCR reads in MiXCR, keeping a single row per CDR3 protein. The sample yields roughly 400,000 distinct CDR3 sequences, less than 40% seen once. The chain carries TRBV29-1 and TRBJ1-2, with 8 bases identical to TRBD1. The material sequenced was blood. The clonotype was recovered from a girl under 10 years old with multiple sclerosis. The CDR3 spells CSVRDSRGRSYGYTF. The CDR3 bases are TGCAGCGTTCGAGATTCCAGGGGGCGAAGCTATGGCTACACCTTC. Combining the CDR3 with reference TRBV29-1 and TRBJ1-2 gives the whole variable domain SAVISQKPSRDICQRGTSLTIQCQVDSQVTMMFWYRQQPGQSLTLIATANQGSEATYESGFVIDKFPISRPNLTFSTLTVSNMSPEDSSIYLCSVRDSRGRSYGYTFGSGTRLTVV.